A selection of T cell receptor beta chains follows, all from one sample in a study of Graves' ophthalmopathy and Graves' hyperthyroidism. Each CDR3 protein gets one entry after TCRdb re-called the multiplex PCR reads with MiXCR. The repertoire has around 1.1 million distinct CDR3 sequences, about 36% of them found once; the top ten carry approximately 10%. The specimen sequenced was peripheral blood or thyroid tissue (not recorded which). The receptors were gathered from an adult man with Graves' hyperthyroidism. Each CDR3 is given with its conserved first and last residue. A D gene is named only where the DNA matches it firmly. The size of a clone is reported for some rows only, either as once, few or many, or as a class for expanded clones.

j_gene: TRBJ2-7; abundance: .; d_gene: .; v_gene: TRBV13; CDR3nt: TGTGCCAGCAGCCATAGCGGCCCCCTCGAGCAGTACTTC; CDR3aa: CASSHSGPLEQYF
j_gene: TRBJ2-7; abundance: many; d_gene: TRBD2; v_gene: TRBV20-1; CDR3nt: TGCAGTGCTTGCGGGGGGCCGGGGGGGAGTGAGCAGTACTTC; CDR3aa: CSACGGPGGSEQYF
j_gene: TRBJ2-1; abundance: .; d_gene: TRBD1; v_gene: TRBV7-2; CDR3nt: TGTGCCAGCAGCTTAGCTGGGACAGGGAGCAGCAATGAGCAGTTCTTC; CDR3aa: CASSLAGTGSSNEQFF
j_gene: TRBJ2-7; abundance: .; d_gene: TRBD1; v_gene: TRBV20-1; CDR3nt: TGCAGTGCTTACCGGGACAGGACAGGCCACGAGCAGTACTTC; CDR3aa: CSAYRDRTGHEQYF
j_gene: TRBJ2-7; abundance: many; d_gene: TRBD1; v_gene: TRBV29-1; CDR3nt: TGCAGCGTTCAGGGACAGGACCTTCTCGAGCAGTACTTC; CDR3aa: CSVQGQDLLEQYF
j_gene: TRBJ1-6; abundance: few; d_gene: .; v_gene: TRBV2; CDR3nt: TGTGCCAGCCGGGACTTCCCTCGATCCTATAATTCACCCCTCCACTTT; CDR3aa: CASRDFPRSYNSPLHF
j_gene: TRBJ1-3; abundance: few; d_gene: TRBD1; v_gene: TRBV5-1; CDR3nt: TGCGCCAGCAGGAGAACCGGGACAGGCGACTCTGGAAACACCATATATTTT; CDR3aa: CASRRTGTGDSGNTIYF
j_gene: TRBJ2-5; abundance: many; d_gene: .; v_gene: TRBV15; CDR3nt: TGTGCCACCAGCAGAGATCAGGGTGGTATCCAAGAGACCCAGTACTTC; CDR3aa: CATSRDQGGIQETQYF
j_gene: TRBJ1-2; abundance: .; d_gene: .; v_gene: TRBV11-2; CDR3nt: TGTACCAGCAGCTCAGAGGGTCGCTACACCTTC; CDR3aa: CTSSSEGRYTF
j_gene: TRBJ2-6; abundance: few; d_gene: .; v_gene: TRBV5-1; CDR3nt: TGTGCCAGCAGCCCAAGCCAGAACTCTGGGGCCAACGTCCTGACTTTC; CDR3aa: CASSPSQNSGANVLTF
j_gene: TRBJ2-7; abundance: .; d_gene: TRBD2; v_gene: TRBV10-2; CDR3nt: TGTGCCAGCAGGGTTCAGCCGGGAGGCTACCACGAGCAGTACTTC; CDR3aa: CASRVQPGGYHEQYF
j_gene: TRBJ1-6; abundance: few; d_gene: TRBD1; v_gene: TRBV11-2; CDR3nt: TGTGCCAGCAGAGATACGTCCGGGACAGGGGTTTTTAGATACGATTCACCCCTCCACTTT; CDR3aa: CASRDTSGTGVFRYDSPLHF
j_gene: TRBJ1-5; abundance: many; d_gene: TRBD1; v_gene: TRBV9; CDR3nt: TGTGCCAGCAGCCCGGGACAGCATTCTAATCAGCCCCAGCATTTT; CDR3aa: CASSPGQHSNQPQHF
j_gene: TRBJ2-7; abundance: .; d_gene: .; v_gene: TRBV7-2; CDR3nt: TGTGCCAGCAGCTTCTATGGGCAAGACTACGAGCAGTGCTTC; CDR3aa: CASSFYGQDYEQCF
j_gene: TRBJ2-2; abundance: .; d_gene: .; v_gene: TRBV3-1; CDR3nt: TGTGCCAGCAGCCTAGAGGGGCAGGGCCTTAAACCGGAGCTGTTTTTT; CDR3aa: CASSLEGQGLKPELFF
j_gene: TRBJ2-7; abundance: .; d_gene: .; v_gene: TRBV28; CDR3nt: TGTGCCAGCAGTCCAAACTGGGGGGGGCGCGAGCAGTACTTC; CDR3aa: CASSPNWGGREQYF
j_gene: TRBJ1-1; abundance: .; d_gene: .; v_gene: TRBV2; CDR3nt: TGTGCCAGCAGACAGGGATCGTGGATGAACACTGAAGCTTTCTTT; CDR3aa: CASRQGSWMNTEAFF
j_gene: TRBJ2-2; abundance: .; d_gene: TRBD1; v_gene: TRBV10-3; CDR3nt: TGTGCCATCAGCAGGGGACAGGGTGGGGCGAACACCGGGGAGCTGTTTTTT; CDR3aa: CAISRGQGGANTGELFF
j_gene: TRBJ2-2; abundance: .; d_gene: .; v_gene: TRBV19; CDR3nt: TGTGCCAGTAAGGGTTGGGACGGGTACAACACCGGGGAGCTGTTTTTT; CDR3aa: CASKGWDGYNTGELFF
j_gene: TRBJ1-1; abundance: .; d_gene: .; v_gene: TRBV30; CDR3nt: TGTGCCTGGACCTTGGAAGGTTCCTTTGGTGAAGCTTTCTTT; CDR3aa: CAWTLEGSFGEAFF
j_gene: TRBJ1-6; abundance: .; d_gene: .; v_gene: TRBV5-4; CDR3nt: TGTGCCAGCAGCTTGGAGGGGGGGTGGAATTCACCCCTCCACTTT; CDR3aa: CASSLEGGWNSPLHF
j_gene: TRBJ1-5; abundance: many; d_gene: .; v_gene: TRBV2; CDR3nt: TGTGCCAGCAGTGACCCTCCCCTTGGGGATCTATACAATCAGCCCCAGCATTTT; CDR3aa: CASSDPPLGDLYNQPQHF
j_gene: TRBJ1-1; abundance: many; d_gene: .; v_gene: TRBV12-3/TRBV12-4; CDR3nt: TGTGCCAGCAGTCTCGCCGAACCTAGCACTGAAGCTTTCTTT; CDR3aa: CASSLAEPSTEAFF
j_gene: TRBJ2-6; abundance: .; d_gene: .; v_gene: TRBV10-2; CDR3nt: TGCGCCAGCAGCCAACCGGGACTTGACAACGTCCTGACTTTC; CDR3aa: CASSQPGLDNVLTF
j_gene: TRBJ2-2; abundance: many; d_gene: TRBD1; v_gene: TRBV10-3; CDR3nt: TGTGCCATCATGGGACAGGTATCCGGGGAGCTGTTTTTT; CDR3aa: CAIMGQVSGELFF
j_gene: TRBJ1-4; abundance: .; d_gene: TRBD1; v_gene: TRBV7-3; CDR3nt: TGTGCCAGCAGCTTTATAAGCCCCACCCGGACAGGGACTATAGCTAATGAAAAACTGTTTTTT; CDR3aa: CASSFISPTRTGTIANEKLFF
j_gene: TRBJ2-2; abundance: .; d_gene: TRBD1; v_gene: TRBV5-1; CDR3nt: TGCGCCAGCAGCTCCGGACAGGCCGGGGAGCTGTTTTTT; CDR3aa: CASSSGQAGELFF
j_gene: TRBJ2-7; abundance: many; d_gene: TRBD1; v_gene: TRBV12-3/TRBV12-4; CDR3nt: TGTGCCAGCACTGGACAGGGGTATCAGTACGAGCAGTACTTC; CDR3aa: CASTGQGYQYEQYF
j_gene: TRBJ1-1; abundance: many; d_gene: .; v_gene: TRBV7-2; CDR3nt: TGTGCCAGCAAGCCTGCTGGGGGCACTGAAGCTTTCTTT; CDR3aa: CASKPAGGTEAFF
j_gene: TRBJ1-6; abundance: .; d_gene: .; v_gene: TRBV7-9; CDR3nt: TGTGCCAGCAGCTTACCACCGTTCAGGACCTATAATTCACCCCTCCACTTT; CDR3aa: CASSLPPFRTYNSPLHF
j_gene: TRBJ1-4; abundance: many; d_gene: .; v_gene: TRBV29-1; CDR3nt: TGCAGCGTTGTTTCCGACAGTAATGAAAAACTGTTTTTT; CDR3aa: CSVVSDSNEKLFF
j_gene: TRBJ2-5; abundance: .; d_gene: .; v_gene: TRBV2; CDR3nt: TGTGCCAGCAGTGAAGCGCTAAGGACAGTCGAGACCCAGTACTTC; CDR3aa: CASSEALRTVETQYF
j_gene: TRBJ1-2; abundance: .; d_gene: .; v_gene: TRBV20-1; CDR3nt: TGCAGTGCTAGTGTGGACGACCCTTTTGGCTACACCTTC; CDR3aa: CSASVDDPFGYTF
j_gene: TRBJ1-2; abundance: .; d_gene: .; v_gene: TRBV7-2; CDR3nt: TGTGCCAGCAGCTTAGCGTCCGACACTAACTATGGCTACACCTTC; CDR3aa: CASSLASDTNYGYTF
j_gene: TRBJ1-2; abundance: many; d_gene: .; v_gene: TRBV19; CDR3nt: TGTGCCAGTAGTGAATCCGGGACATCTAACTATGGCTACACCTTC; CDR3aa: CASSESGTSNYGYTF